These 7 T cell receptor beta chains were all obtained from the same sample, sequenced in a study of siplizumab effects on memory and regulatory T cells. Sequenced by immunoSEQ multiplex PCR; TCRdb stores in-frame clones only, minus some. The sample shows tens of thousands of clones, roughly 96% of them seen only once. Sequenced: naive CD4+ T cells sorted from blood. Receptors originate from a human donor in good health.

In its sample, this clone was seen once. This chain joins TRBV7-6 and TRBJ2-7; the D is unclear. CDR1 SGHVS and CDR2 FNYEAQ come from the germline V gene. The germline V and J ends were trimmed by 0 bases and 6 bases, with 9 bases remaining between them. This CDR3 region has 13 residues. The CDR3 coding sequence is TGTGCCAGCAGCTTAGCGATGGGGATCGAGCAGTACTTC. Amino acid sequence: CASSLAMGIEQYF. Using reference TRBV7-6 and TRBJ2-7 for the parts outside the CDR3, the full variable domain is GAGVSQSPRYKVTKRGQDVALRCDPISGHVSLYWYRQALGQGPEFLTYFNYEAQQDKSGLPNDRFSAERPEGSISTLTIQRTEQRDSAMYRCASSLAMGIEQYFGPGTRLTVT.

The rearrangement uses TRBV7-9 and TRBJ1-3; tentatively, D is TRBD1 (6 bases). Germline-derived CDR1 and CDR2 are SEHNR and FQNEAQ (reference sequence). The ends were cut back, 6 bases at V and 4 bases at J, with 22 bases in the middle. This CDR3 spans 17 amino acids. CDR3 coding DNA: TGTGCCAGCAGGCACTACTCCTCAGGGGCTGTCGGAAACACCATATATTTT. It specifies CASRHYSSGAVGNTIYF.

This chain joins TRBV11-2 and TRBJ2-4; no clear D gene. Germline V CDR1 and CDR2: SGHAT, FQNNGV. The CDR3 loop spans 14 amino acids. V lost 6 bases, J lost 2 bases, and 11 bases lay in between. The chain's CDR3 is CASRQYSTKNIQYF. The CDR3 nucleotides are TGTGCCAGCAGGCAATACAGTACCAAAAACATTCAGTACTTC.

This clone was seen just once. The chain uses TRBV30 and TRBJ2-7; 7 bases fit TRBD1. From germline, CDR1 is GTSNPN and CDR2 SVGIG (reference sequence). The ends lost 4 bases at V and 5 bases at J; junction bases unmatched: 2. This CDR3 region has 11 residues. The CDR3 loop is CAWNRGHEQYF. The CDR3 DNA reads TGTGCCTGGAACAGGGGCCACGAGCAGTACTTC.

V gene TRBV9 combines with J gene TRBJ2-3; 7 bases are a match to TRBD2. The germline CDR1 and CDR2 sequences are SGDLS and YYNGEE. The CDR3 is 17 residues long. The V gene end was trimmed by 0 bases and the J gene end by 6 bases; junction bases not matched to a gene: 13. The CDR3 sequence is CASSVVGIMRGGDTQYF. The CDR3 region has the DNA TGTGCCAGCAGCGTAGTTGGAATCATGAGGGGAGGGGATACGCAGTATTTT.

This CDR3 reads CATSGMAGGPFF. CDR3 bases: TGTGCCACCAGCGGTATGGCGGGGGGGCCGTTCTTC. J is TRBJ2-1 and V is TRBV15; TRBD2 agrees at 9 bases. Germline lookup yields CDR1 LNHNV and CDR2 YYDKDF (reference sequence). Unmatched junction bases numbered 8, after V lost 5 bases and J lost 15 bases. The CDR3 has 12 residues.

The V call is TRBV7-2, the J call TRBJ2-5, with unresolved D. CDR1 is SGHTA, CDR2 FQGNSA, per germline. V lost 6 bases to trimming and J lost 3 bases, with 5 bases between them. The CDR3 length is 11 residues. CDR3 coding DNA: TGTGCCAGCAGTCGAGAAGAGACCCAGTACTTC. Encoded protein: CASSREETQYF.